This T cell receptor (beta chain) was identified during a study of response to subunit inactivated influenza vaccine. Broader study findings: The authors suggested that few new T cells are recruited per seasonal influenza vaccination.

This clonotype was recorded a few times. The antigen is unknown. The CDR3 totals 13 residues. V was trimmed by 3 bases and J by 2 bases, leaving 9 bases between them. In germline, CDR1 is DFQATT, CDR2 SNEGSKA (reference sequence). TCRdb called the RT-PCR reads again in MiXCR, with one record for every CDR3 protein. The table records about 650,000 distinct CDR3 sequences, approximately 14% of them present only once. The sequence came from a man aged 50-59 years who received an inactivated influenza vaccine. The rearrangement links TRBV20-1 to TRBJ2-3; D gene unclear. Here the sequenced sample was PBMCs from blood, taken 12 days after vaccination. As DNA, the CDR3 is TGCAGTGCTAGTCAGGCGAACACAGATACGCAGTATTTT. The encoded protein is CSASQANTDTQYF.